This paragraph reports one T cell receptor (beta chain). The data are from a study of blood T cell repertoires in COVID-19. Study-level background: The United States, Italy and Spain provided the acute and convalescent COVID-19 samples. Nucleic acid was either cDNA or gDNA, and it came from T cells, B-cell-depleted T cells, or PBMCs.

Authors' methods: Researchers report that nucleated cell counts were estimated from reference gene primer amplification. TCRdb keeps only in-frame clones here, not all; method: immunoSEQ multiplex PCR. V and J calls and clone size are those listed in that table; D and trimming were worked out from the DNA. The table lists fewer than 200,000 clones, 80% of them singletons. CDR3 length: 16 residues. Germline CDR1 reads SGHRS; CDR2 reads YFSETQ. V lost 0 bases and J 2 bases, leaving 12 bases between the germline ends. This clonotype was sampled from a man aged 60 to 75 with acute or convalescent COVID-19. This chain links TRBV5-1 with TRBJ2-1; D is perhaps TRBD1 (6 bases). Input material: peripheral blood. CDR3 amino acids: CASSLARDNAYNEQFF. In DNA form, the CDR3 reads TGCGCCAGCAGCTTGGCCCGGGACAACGCCTACAATGAGCAGTTCTTC.